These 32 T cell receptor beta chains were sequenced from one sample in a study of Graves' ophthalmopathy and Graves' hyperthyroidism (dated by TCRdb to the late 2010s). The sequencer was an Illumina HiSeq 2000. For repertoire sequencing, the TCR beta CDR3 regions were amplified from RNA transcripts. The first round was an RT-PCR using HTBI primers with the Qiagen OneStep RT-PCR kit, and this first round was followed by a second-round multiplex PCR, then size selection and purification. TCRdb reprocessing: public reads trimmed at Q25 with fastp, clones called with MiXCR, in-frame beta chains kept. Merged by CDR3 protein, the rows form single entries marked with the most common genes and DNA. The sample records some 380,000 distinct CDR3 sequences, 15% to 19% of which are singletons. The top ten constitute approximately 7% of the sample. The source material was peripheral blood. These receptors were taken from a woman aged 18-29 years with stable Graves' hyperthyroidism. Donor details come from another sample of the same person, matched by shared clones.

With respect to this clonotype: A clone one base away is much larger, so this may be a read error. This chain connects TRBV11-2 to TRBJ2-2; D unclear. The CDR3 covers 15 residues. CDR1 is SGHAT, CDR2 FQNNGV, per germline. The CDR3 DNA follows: TGTGTCAGCAGCTTTGACGGATCGAACACCGGGGAGCTGTTTTTT. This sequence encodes CVSSFDGSNTGELFF.

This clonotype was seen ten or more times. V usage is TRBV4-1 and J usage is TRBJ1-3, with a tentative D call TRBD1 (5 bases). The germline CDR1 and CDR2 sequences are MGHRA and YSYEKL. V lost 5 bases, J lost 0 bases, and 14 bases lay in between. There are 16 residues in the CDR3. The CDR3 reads CASSLQVGTSGNTIYF. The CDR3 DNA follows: TGCGCCAGCAGCTTACAAGTAGGGACCTCTGGAAACACCATATATTTT.

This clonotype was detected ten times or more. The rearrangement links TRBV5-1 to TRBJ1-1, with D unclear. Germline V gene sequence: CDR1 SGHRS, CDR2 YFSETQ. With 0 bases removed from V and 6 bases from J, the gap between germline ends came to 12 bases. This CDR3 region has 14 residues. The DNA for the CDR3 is TGCGCCAGCAGCTTGGAACCGGGTAGGGCTGAAGCTTTCTTT. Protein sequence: CASSLEPGRAEAFF.

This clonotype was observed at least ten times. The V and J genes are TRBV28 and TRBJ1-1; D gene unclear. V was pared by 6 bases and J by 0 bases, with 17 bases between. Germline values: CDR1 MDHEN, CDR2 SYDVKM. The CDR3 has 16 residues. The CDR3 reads CASRPTRATMNTEAFF. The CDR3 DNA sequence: TGTGCCAGCAGACCGACACGCGCCACTATGAACACTGAAGCTTTCTTT.

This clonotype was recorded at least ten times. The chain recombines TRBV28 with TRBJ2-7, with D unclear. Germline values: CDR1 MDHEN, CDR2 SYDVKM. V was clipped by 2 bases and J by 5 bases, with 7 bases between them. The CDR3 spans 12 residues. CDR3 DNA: TGTGCCAGCAGTTTAAGATCGAACGAGCAGTACTTC. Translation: CASSLRSNEQYF.

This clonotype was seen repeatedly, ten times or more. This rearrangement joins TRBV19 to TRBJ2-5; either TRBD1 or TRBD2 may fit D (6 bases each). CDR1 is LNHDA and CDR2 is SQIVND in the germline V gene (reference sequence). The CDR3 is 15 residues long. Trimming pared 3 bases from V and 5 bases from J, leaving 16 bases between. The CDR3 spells CASSIGLGGRETQYF. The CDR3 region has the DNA TGTGCCAGTAGTATCGGATTGGGGGGCCGCGAGACCCAGTACTTC.

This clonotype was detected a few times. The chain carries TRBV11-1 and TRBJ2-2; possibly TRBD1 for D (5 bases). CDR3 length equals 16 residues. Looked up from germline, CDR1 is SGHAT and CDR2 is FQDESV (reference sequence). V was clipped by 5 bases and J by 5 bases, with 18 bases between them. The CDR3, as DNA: TGTGCCAGCAGCGCACCAAAGACAGTAGGGACCGGGGAGCTGTTTTTT. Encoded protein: CASSAPKTVGTGELFF.

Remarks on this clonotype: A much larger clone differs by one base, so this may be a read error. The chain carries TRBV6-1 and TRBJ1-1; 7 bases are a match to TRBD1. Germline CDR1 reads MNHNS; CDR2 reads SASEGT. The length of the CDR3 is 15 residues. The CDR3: CASRTGAFLFTESFF. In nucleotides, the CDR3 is TGTGCCAGCAGAACAGGGGCCTTTTTGTTTACTGAATCTTTCTTT.

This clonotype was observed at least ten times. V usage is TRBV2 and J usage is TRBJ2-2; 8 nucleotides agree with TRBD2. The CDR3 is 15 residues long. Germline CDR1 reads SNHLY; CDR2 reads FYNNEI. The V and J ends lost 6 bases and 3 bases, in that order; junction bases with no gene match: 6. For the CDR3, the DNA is TGTGCCAGCAGCTACGGGGGGGCCGACACCGGGGAGCTGTTTTTT. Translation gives CASSYGGADTGELFF.

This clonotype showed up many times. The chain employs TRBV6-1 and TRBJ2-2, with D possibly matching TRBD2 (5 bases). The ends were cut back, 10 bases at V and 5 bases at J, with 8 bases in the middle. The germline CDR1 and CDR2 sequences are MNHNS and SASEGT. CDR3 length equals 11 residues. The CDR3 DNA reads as TGTGCCACGGAGCGGACCGGGGAGCTGTTTTTT. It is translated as CATERTGELFF.

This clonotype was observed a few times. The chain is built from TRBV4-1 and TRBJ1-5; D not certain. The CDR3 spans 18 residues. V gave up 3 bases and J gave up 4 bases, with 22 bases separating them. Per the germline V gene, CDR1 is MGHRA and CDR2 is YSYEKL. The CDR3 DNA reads TGCGCCAGCAGCCAGGCCCCTCACGAGAGGCAGATTAATCAGCCCCAGCATTTT. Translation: CASSQAPHERQINQPQHF.

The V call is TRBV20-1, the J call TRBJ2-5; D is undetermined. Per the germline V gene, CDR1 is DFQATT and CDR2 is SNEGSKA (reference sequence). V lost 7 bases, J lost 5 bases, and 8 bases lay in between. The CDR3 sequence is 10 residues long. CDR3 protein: CSGSSETQYF. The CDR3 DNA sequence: TGCAGTGGTTCGTCTGAGACCCAGTACTTC.

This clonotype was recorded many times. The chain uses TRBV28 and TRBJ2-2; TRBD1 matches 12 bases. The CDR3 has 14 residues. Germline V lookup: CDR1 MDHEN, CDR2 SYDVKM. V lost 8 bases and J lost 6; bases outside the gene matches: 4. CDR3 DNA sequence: TGTGCCAGCCTGGGACAGGGGGCAGCCGGGGAGCTGTTTTTT. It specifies CASLGQGAAGELFF. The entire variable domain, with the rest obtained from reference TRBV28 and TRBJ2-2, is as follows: DVKVTQSSRYLVKRTGEKVFLECVQDMDHENMFWYRQDPGLGLRLIYFSYDVKMKEKGDIPEGYSVSREKKERFSLILESASTNQTSMYLCASLGQGAAGELFFGEGSRLTVL.

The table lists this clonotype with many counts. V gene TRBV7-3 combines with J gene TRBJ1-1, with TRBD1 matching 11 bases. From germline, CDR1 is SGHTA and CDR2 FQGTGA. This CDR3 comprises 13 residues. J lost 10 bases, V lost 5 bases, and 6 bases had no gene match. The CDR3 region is CASSPGTGGRAFF. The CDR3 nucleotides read TGTGCCAGCAGCCCCGGGACAGGGGGACGAGCTTTCTTT.

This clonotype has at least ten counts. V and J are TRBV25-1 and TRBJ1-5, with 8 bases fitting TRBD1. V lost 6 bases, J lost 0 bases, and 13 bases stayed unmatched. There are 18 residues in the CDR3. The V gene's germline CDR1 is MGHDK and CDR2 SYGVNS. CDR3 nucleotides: TGTGCCAGCAGCCCAACATTGACAGGGGTCAATAGCAATCAGCCCCAGCATTTT. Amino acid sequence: CASSPTLTGVNSNQPQHF.

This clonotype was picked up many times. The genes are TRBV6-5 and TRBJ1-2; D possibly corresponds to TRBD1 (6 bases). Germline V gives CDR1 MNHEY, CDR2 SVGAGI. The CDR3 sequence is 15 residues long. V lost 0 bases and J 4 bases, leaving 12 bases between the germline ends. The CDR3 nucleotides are TGTGCCAGCAGTTACTCGCCGGGGGGCCTCTATGGCTACACCTTC. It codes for CASSYSPGGLYGYTF.

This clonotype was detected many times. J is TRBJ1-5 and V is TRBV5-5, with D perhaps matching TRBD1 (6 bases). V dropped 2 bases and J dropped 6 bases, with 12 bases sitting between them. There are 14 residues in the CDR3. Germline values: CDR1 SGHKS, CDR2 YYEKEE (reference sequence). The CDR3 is CASSLTGLSQPQHF. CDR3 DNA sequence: TGTGCCAGCAGCTTAACAGGGTTGAGTCAGCCCCAGCATTTT.

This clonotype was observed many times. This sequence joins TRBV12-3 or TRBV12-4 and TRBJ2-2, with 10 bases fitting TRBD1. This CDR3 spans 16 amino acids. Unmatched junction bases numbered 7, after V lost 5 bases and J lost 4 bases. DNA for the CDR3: TGTGCCAGCAGTGTTCGGACAGGGGGATCCACCGGGGAGCTGTTTTTT. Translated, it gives CASSVRTGGSTGELFF.

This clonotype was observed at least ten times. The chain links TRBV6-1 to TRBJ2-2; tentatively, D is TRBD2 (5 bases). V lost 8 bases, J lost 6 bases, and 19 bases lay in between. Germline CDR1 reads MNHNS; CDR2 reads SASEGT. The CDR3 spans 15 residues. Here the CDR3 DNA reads TGTGCCAGCGAGCGGAGTAGTAATTCGGCCGGGGAGCTGTTTTTT. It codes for CASERSSNSAGELFF.

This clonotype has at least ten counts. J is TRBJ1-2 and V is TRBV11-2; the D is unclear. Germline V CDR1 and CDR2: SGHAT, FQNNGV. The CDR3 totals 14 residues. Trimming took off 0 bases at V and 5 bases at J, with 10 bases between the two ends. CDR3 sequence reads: CASSLDHTSYGYTF. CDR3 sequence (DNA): TGTGCCAGCAGCTTAGACCACACCTCTTATGGCTACACCTTC.

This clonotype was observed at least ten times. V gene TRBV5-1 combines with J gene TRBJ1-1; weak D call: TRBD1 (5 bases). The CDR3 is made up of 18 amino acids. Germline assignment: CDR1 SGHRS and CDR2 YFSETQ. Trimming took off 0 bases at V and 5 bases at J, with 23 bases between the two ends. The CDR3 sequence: CASSLGEWWMSGMTEAFF. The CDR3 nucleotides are TGCGCCAGCAGCTTGGGGGAATGGTGGATGTCAGGGATGACTGAAGCTTTCTTT.

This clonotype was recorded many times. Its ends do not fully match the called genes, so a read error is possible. CDR3 sequence reads: CASSEALSNQPQHF. The CDR3 DNA is TGTGCCAGCAGCGAAGCCCTTAGCAATCAGCCCCAGCATTTT. The chain is built from TRBV2 and TRBJ1-5; D unclear. This CDR3 has 14 residues. Germline lookup yields CDR1 SNHLY and CDR2 FYNNEI. The variable domain in full, with the rest retrieved from reference TRBV2 and TRBJ1-5, is EPEVTQTPSHQVTQMGQEVILRCVPISNHLYFYWYRQILGQKVEFLVSFYNNEISEKSEIFDDQFSVERPDGSNFTLKIRSTKLEDSAMYFCASSEALSNQPQHFGDGTRLSIL.

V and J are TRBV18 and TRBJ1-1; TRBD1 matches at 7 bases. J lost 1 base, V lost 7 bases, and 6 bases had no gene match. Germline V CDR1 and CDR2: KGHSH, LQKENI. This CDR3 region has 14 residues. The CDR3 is CASFSWDRNTEAFF. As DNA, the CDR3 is TGTGCCAGCTTCTCCTGGGACAGGAACACTGAAGCTTTCTTT.

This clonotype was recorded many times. In DNA, the CDR3 is TGTGCCAGCAGTGACCTCCCGGGAGATAGCAATCAGCCCCAGCATTTT. It is translated as CASSDLPGDSNQPQHF. The chain uses TRBV6-4 and TRBJ1-5; unclear D gene. The CDR3 loop spans 16 amino acids. V was shortened by 2 bases and J by 0 bases, with 11 bases between the two germline ends. The germline V gene encodes CDR1 MRHNA and CDR2 SNTAGT.

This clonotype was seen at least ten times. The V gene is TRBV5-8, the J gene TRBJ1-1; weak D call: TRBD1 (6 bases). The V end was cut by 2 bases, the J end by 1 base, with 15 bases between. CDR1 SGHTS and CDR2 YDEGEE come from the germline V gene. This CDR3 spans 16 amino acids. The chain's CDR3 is CASSFFRGAGNTEAFF. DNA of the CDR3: TGTGCCAGCAGCTTCTTCAGGGGTGCGGGGAACACTGAAGCTTTCTTT.

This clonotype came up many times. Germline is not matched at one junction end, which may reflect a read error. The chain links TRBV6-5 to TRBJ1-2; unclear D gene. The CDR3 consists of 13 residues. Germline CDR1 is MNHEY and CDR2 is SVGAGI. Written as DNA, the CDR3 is TGTGCCAGCATTTACCTGGGAACCTATGGCTACACCTTC. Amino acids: CASIYLGTYGYTF.

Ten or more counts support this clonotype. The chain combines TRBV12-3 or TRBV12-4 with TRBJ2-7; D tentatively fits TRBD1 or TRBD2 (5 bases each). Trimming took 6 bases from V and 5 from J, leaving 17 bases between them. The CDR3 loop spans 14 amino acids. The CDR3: CASRLRDGADEQYF. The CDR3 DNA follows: TGTGCCAGCAGACTCCGGGACGGGGCGGACGAGCAGTACTTC.

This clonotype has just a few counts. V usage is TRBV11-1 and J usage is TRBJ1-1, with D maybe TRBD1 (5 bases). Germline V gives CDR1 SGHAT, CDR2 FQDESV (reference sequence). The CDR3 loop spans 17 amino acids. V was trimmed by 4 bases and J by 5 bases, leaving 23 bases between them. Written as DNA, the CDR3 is TGTGCCAGCAGCTCCATTTACCGGACACTACGTGGGACTGAAGCTTTCTTT. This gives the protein CASSSIYRTLRGTEAFF. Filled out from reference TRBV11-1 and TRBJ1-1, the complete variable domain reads EAEVAQSPRYKITEKSQAVAFWCDPISGHATLYWYRQILGQGPELLVQFQDESVVDDSQLPKDRFSAERLKGVDSTLKIQPAELGDSAMYLCASSSIYRTLRGTEAFFGQGTRLTVV.

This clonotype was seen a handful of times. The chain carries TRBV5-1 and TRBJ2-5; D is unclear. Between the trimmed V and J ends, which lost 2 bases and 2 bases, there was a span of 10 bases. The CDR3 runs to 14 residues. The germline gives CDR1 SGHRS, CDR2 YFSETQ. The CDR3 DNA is TGCGCCAGCAGCTTCGGGCAGATACAAGAGACCCAGTACTTC. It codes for CASSFGQIQETQYF. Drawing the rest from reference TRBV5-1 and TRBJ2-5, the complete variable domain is KAGVTQTPRYLIKTRGQQVTLSCSPISGHRSVSWYQQTPGQGLQFLFEYFSETQRNKGNFPGRFSGRQFSNSRSEMNVSTLELGDSALYLCASSFGQIQETQYFGPGTRLLVL.

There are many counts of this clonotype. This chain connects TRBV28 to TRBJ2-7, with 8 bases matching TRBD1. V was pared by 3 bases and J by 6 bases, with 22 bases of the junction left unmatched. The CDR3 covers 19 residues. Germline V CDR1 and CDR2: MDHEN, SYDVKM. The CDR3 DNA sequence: TGTGCCAGCAGTTTCTTCGATGAGGAAACAGGGGGACAGGACGGCGAGCAGTACTTC. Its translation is CASSFFDEETGGQDGEQYF.

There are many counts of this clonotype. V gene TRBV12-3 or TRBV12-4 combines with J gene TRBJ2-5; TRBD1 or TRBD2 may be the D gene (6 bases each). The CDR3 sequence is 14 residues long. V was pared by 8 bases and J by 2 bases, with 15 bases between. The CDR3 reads CASLRTGAQETQYF. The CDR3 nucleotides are TGTGCCAGCCTACGAACGGGGGCTCAAGAGACCCAGTACTTC.

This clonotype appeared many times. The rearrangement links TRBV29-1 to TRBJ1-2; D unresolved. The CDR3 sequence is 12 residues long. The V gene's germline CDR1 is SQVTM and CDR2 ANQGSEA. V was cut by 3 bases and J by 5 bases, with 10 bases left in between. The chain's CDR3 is CSVDTRLYGYTF. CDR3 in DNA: TGCAGCGTTGATACCAGATTGTATGGCTACACCTTC.